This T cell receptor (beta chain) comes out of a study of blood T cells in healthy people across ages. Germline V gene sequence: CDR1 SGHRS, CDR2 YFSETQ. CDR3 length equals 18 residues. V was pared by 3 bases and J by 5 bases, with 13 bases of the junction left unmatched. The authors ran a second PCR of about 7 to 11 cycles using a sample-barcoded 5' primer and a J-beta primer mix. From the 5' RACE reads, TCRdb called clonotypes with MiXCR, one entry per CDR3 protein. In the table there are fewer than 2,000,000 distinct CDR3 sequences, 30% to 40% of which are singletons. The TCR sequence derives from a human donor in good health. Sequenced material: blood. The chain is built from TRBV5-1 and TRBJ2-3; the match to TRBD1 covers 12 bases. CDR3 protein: CASSSTPTGTGGGDTQYF. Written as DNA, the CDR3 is TGCGCCAGCAGCTCTACTCCTACCGGGACAGGGGGCGGAGATACGCAGTATTTT.